Below are 21 T cell receptor beta chains sequenced from a single sample in a study of T cell repertoires in cytomegalovirus infection. TCRdb re-called the reads with MiXCR, one entry per CDR3 protein. The table includes more than 650,000 distinct CDR3 sequences, roughly 35% detected once. Input material: PBMCs. The receptors come from a human donor in good health (CMV status not recorded). Some clones in this sample may be carry-over from other donors' samples.

V and J are TRBV28 and TRBJ2-5; D is unresolved. Germline-derived CDR1 and CDR2 are MDHEN and SYDVKM. Between the trimmed V and J ends, which lost 5 bases and 2 bases, there was a span of 15 bases. CDR3 length equals 15 residues. CDR3 sequence (DNA): TGTGCCAGCAGTCCCCAACTGACCGAGCAAGAGACCCAGTACTTC. It codes for CASSPQLTEQETQYF.

As to this clonotype: A junction end diverges from the germline sequence, so it may reflect a read error. The J gene is TRBJ1-6, the V gene TRBV27, with TRBD1 matching over 7 bases. The CDR3 sequence is 13 residues long. Germline loops: CDR1 MNHEY, CDR2 SMNVEV (reference sequence). Here the CDR3 DNA reads TGTGCCAGCAGTCGACAGGGTAATCCACCCCTCCACTTT. Translating gives CASSRQGNPPLHF.

The sample holds a few counts of this clonotype. CDR3 loop: CATSRVDLLNQPQHF. The CDR3 coding sequence is TGTGCCACCAGCAGAGTTGACTTACTCAATCAGCCCCAGCATTTT. The chain recombines TRBV15 with TRBJ1-5; D gene ambiguous. This CDR3 spans 15 amino acids. Germline CDR1 LNHNV, CDR2 YYDKDF (reference sequence). Trimming pared 1 base from V and 3 bases from J, leaving 10 bases between.

Concerning this clonotype itself: A read error may account for a junction end that differs from germline. The V gene is TRBV7-2, the J gene TRBJ2-7; either TRBD1 or TRBD2 may fit D (5 bases each). Germline CDR1 reads SGHTA; CDR2 reads FQGNSA. The CDR3 covers 14 residues. CDR3 DNA: TGTGCCAGGAGCTTAGCCCGGGACCACTACGAGCAGGACTTC. This encodes CARSLARDHYEQDF.

The V and J genes are TRBV4-2 and TRBJ2-1; D not certain. V lost 6 bases and J lost 0, with 18 bases in between. This CDR3 comprises 17 residues. Germline V gene sequence: CDR1 LGHNA, CDR2 YNFKEQ. CDR3 sequence reads: CASRVRLVGPSYNEQFF. The CDR3 DNA reads TGTGCCAGCAGAGTTCGGCTAGTTGGCCCCTCCTACAATGAGCAGTTCTTC.

This clonotype appeared a few times. The gene calls are TRBV10-3 and TRBJ2-2; TRBD1 matches 12 bases. Germline V gives CDR1 ENHRY, CDR2 SYGVKD. V was pared by 6 bases and J by 9 bases, with 8 bases of the junction left unmatched. The CDR3 is 15 amino acids. The DNA for the CDR3 is TGTGCCATCAGCCCCCCGGGACAGGGGGCCCGGGAGCTGTTTTTT. Its translation is CAISPPGQGARELFF.

This chain joins TRBV20-1 and TRBJ1-2; 11 bases match TRBD1. The CDR3 extends over 15 amino acids. V shed 6 bases, J shed 2 bases, and the junction held 8 bases outside the gene matches. In germline, CDR1 is DFQATT, CDR2 SNEGSKA (reference sequence). The CDR3 reads CSAGTGGSENYGYTF. CDR3 in DNA: TGCAGTGCCGGGACAGGGGGATCCGAGAACTATGGCTACACCTTC.

This clonotype was recorded a few times. The chain employs TRBV12-3 or TRBV12-4 and TRBJ2-1; TRBD2 matches 15 bases. Trimming cost V 3 bases and J 6 bases; bases outside gene matches: 9. This CDR3 is 18 amino acids long. CDR3 residues: CASSLALGLAGGRNEQFF. The CDR3 DNA reads as TGTGCCAGCAGTTTGGCCCTGGGACTAGCGGGAGGTCGCAATGAGCAGTTCTTC.

The V gene is TRBV12-3 or TRBV12-4, the J gene TRBJ1-2; no clear D gene. V was trimmed by 6 bases and J by 13 bases, leaving 21 bases between them. This CDR3 spans 13 amino acids. In DNA form, the CDR3 reads TGTGCCAGCAGCCCGACGGACCCCCGGCTGAGCACCTTC. It translates to CASSPTDPRLSTF.

The rearrangement links TRBV7-2 to TRBJ1-2; no definite D call. CDR1 and CDR2 from the germline V gene are SGHTA and FQGNSA. The CDR3 covers 13 residues. The germline V and J ends were trimmed by 5 bases and 1 base, with 8 bases remaining between them. The CDR3 DNA follows: TGTGCCAGCAGCAAGCAGCTTAACTATGGCTACACCTTC. Protein product: CASSKQLNYGYTF.

This clonotype was recorded only once. The chain has TRBV6-5 and TRBJ1-5; D not certain. Per the germline V gene, CDR1 is MNHEY and CDR2 is SVGAGI. The ends were cut back, 8 bases at V and 4 bases at J, with 18 bases in the middle. The CDR3 is 15 amino acids. CDR3 DNA sequence: TGTGCCAGCTCGTGGAGAAACCTGCCGAATCAGCCCCAGCATTTT. Encoded protein: CASSWRNLPNQPQHF.

This clonotype has more than one count but fewer than ten. The genes are TRBV6-5 and TRBJ2-1; D is uncertain. The CDR3 runs to 15 residues. Per germline, CDR1 MNHEY and CDR2 SVGAGI. Trimming took off 3 bases at V and 0 bases at J, with 9 bases between the two ends. The CDR3 here is CASSYGRSSYNEQFF. For the CDR3, the DNA is TGTGCCAGCAGTTATGGCAGAAGCTCCTACAATGAGCAGTTCTTC.

This clonotype was recorded a few times. The CDR3 DNA reads TGTGCCAGCAGCCAAGGGGCAGTTAGCACAGATACGCAGTATTTT. This translates into CASSQGAVSTDTQYF. The chain employs TRBV14 and TRBJ2-3; D unclear. Germline V gene data show CDR1 as SGHDN and CDR2 as FVKESK. CDR3 length: 15 residues. The V gene lost 1 base and the J gene lost 0 bases, with 8 bases spanning the gap. Combining the CDR3 with reference TRBV14 and TRBJ2-3 gives the whole variable domain EAGVTQFPSHSVIEKGQTVTLRCDPISGHDNLYWYRRVMGKEIKFLLHFVKESKQDESGMPNNRFLAERTGGTYSTLKVQPAELEDSGVYFCASSQGAVSTDTQYFGPGTRLTVL.

The genes are TRBV4-3 and TRBJ2-3; D is ambiguous. CDR1 and CDR2 from the germline V gene are LGHNA and YSLEER. V was clipped by 1 base and J by 2 bases, with 7 bases between them. The CDR3 is 14 residues long. The CDR3 sequence is CASSQVGNTDTQYF. The CDR3 DNA reads as TGCGCCAGCAGCCAAGTGGGCAACACAGATACGCAGTATTTT.

A few counts support this clonotype. The chain uses TRBV27 and TRBJ1-5, with 9 bases matching TRBD1. CDR1 is MNHEY and CDR2 is SMNVEV in the germline V gene (reference sequence). Trimming cost V 6 bases and J 2 bases; bases outside gene matches: 8. This CDR3 has 16 amino acids. The CDR3 here is CASSRERTGGNQPQHF. The CDR3 DNA sequence: TGTGCCAGCAGCCGGGAACGGACAGGGGGCAATCAGCCCCAGCATTTT.

Details on this clonotype: It may be a read error: a sequence one base away is much more abundant. V is TRBV11-2 and J is TRBJ2-7, with TRBD1 identical over 7 bases. Per germline, CDR1 SGHAT and CDR2 FQNNGV. This CDR3 spans 15 amino acids. The CDR3 region is CASSLIQGTKYEHYF. As DNA, the CDR3 is TGTGCCAGCAGCTTAATACAGGGGACCAAGTACGAGCATTACTTC.

This clonotype was recorded once. J is TRBJ2-7 and V is TRBV7-9; D may be TRBD1 (6 bases). Germline V gene sequence: CDR1 SEHNR, CDR2 FQNEAQ (reference sequence). V dropped 1 base and J dropped 0 bases, with 10 bases sitting between them. The CDR3 extends over 15 amino acids. The CDR3 DNA sequence: TGTGCCAGCAGCTTAGTAGGGACATACTCCTACGAGCAGTACTTC. Translating it yields CASSLVGTYSYEQYF.

This sequence joins TRBV28 and TRBJ1-2, with 8 positions matching TRBD1. The CDR3 sequence is 17 residues long. The V gene end was trimmed by 5 bases and the J gene end by 4 bases; junction bases not matched to a gene: 15. The germline CDR1 and CDR2 sequences are MDHEN and SYDVKM. The CDR3 region has the DNA TGTGCCAGCAGTCCCCGCACCTTGGACAGGGCGAGCTATGGCTACACCTTC. It yields the protein CASSPRTLDRASYGYTF.

V gene TRBV20-1 combines with J gene TRBJ1-5, with 8 positions matching TRBD1. CDR1 DFQATT and CDR2 SNEGSKA come from the germline V gene (reference sequence). J was trimmed by 7 bases and V by 3 bases; bases with no gene match: 5. CDR3 size: 13 residues. DNA for the CDR3: TGCAGTGCTAGGACAGGGGCGGGCCAGCCCCAGCATTTT. Its protein product is CSARTGAGQPQHF.

This chain connects TRBV29-1 to TRBJ2-3, with 8 nucleotides matching TRBD1. The CDR3 is made up of 14 amino acids. V shed 6 bases, J shed 2 bases, and the junction held 7 bases outside the gene matches. Looked up from germline, CDR1 is SQVTM and CDR2 is ANQGSEA. The chain's CDR3 is CSVRRDRFTDTQYF. The CDR3 DNA reads TGCAGCGTACGCAGGGACAGGTTCACAGATACGCAGTATTTT.

In this sample, this clonotype turned up many times. The chain joins TRBV7-2 to TRBJ2-2; weak D call: TRBD2 (5 bases). Trimming left V 1 base short and J 1 base short, with 7 bases between. CDR1 and CDR2 from the germline V gene are SGHTA and FQGNSA. This CDR3 comprises 15 residues. The CDR3 spells CASSLEAVNTGELFF. For the CDR3, the DNA is TGTGCCAGCAGCTTAGAAGCGGTGAACACCGGGGAGCTGTTTTTT.